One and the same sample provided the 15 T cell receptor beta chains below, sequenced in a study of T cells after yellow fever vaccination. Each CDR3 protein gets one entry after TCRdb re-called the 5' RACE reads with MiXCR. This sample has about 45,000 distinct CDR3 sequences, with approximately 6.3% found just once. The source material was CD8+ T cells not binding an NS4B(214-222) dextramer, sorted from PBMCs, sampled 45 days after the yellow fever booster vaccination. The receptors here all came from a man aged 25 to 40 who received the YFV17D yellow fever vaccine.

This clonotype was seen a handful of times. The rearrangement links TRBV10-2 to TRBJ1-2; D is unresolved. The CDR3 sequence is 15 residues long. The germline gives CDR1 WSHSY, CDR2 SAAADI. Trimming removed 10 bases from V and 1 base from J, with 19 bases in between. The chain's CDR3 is CATTHGGGVNYGYTF. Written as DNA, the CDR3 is TGCGCCACGACACATGGCGGAGGAGTTAACTATGGCTACACCTTC.

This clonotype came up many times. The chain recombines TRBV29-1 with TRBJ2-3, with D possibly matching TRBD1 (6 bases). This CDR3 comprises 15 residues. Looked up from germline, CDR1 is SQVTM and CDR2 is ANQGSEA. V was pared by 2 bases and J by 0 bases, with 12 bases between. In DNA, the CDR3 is TGCAGCGTTGAACGGAGGACAGAGAGCACAGATACGCAGTATTTT. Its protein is CSVERRTESTDTQYF.

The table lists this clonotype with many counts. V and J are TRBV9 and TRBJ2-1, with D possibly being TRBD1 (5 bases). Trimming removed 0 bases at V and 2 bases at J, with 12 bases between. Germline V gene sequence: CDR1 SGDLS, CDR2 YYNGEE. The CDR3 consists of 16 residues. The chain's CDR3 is CASSVGGLGTYNEQFF. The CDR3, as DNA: TGTGCCAGCAGCGTAGGGGGCTTGGGGACCTACAATGAGCAGTTCTTC. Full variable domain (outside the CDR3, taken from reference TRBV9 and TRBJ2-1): DSGVTQTPKHLITATGQRVTLRCSPRSGDLSVYWYQQSLDQGLQFLIQYYNGEERAKGNILERFSAQQFPDLHSELNLSSLELGDSALYFCASSVGGLGTYNEQFFGPGTRLTVL.

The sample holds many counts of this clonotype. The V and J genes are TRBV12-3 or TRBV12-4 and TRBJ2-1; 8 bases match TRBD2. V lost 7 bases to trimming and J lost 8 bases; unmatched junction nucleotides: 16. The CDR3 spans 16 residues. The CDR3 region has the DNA TGTGCCAGCACCCTTCGGTCGGGAGGGCCGGGTGATGAGCAGTTCTTC. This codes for CASTLRSGGPGDEQFF.

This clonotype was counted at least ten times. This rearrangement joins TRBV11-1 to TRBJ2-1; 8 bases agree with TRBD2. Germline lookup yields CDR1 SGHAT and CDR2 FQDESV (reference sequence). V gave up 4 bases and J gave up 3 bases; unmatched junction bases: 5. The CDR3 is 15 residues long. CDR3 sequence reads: CASSSTGTSYNEQFF. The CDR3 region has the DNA TGTGCCAGCAGCTCAACCGGGACTAGCTACAATGAGCAGTTCTTC.

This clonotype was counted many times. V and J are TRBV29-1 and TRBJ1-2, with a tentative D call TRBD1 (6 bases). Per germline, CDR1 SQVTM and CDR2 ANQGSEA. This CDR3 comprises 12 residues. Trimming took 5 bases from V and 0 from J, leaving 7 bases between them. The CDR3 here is CSVRTANYGYTF. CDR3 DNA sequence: TGCAGCGTTCGGACAGCTAACTATGGCTACACCTTC.

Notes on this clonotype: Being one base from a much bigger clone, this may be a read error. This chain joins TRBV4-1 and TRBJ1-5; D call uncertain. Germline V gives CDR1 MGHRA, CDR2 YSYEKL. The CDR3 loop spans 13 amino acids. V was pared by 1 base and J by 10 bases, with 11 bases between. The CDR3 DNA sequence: TGCGCCAGCAGCCAAGGATTTATCCATCCCCAGCATTTT. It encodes CASSQGFIHPQHF.

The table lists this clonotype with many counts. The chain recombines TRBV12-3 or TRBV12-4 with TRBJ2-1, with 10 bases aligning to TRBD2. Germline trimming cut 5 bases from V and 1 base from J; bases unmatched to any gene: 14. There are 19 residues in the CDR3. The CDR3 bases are TGTGCCAGCAGTCCGGGTGGGGGAAAAGCGGGAGGGTCCTACAATGAGCAGTTCTTC. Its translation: CASSPGGGKAGGSYNEQFF.

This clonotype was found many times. CDR3 protein: CASSLISGANVLTF. The CDR3, as DNA: TGTGCCAGCAGTTTAATTTCTGGGGCCAACGTCCTGACTTTC. V usage is TRBV28 and J usage is TRBJ2-6, with D unclear. CDR3 size: 14 residues. Between the trimmed V and J ends, which lost 2 bases and 1 base, there was a span of 3 bases. Per germline, CDR1 MDHEN and CDR2 SYDVKM.

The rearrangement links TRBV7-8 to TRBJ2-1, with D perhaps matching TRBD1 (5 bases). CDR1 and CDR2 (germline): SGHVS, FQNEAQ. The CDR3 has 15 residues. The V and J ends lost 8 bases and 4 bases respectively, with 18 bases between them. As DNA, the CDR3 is TGTGCCAGCCGCCCCCCCCCAGGGTTTTACAATGAGCAGTTCTTC. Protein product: CASRPPPGFYNEQFF.

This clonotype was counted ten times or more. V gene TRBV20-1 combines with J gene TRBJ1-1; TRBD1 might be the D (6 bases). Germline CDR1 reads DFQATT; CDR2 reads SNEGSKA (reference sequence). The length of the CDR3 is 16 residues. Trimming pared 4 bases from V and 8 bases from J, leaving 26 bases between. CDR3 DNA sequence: TGCAGTGCTAAAGCAAGGGGGGACGTCGGAGCCTGGGAAGCTTTCTTT. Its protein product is CSAKARGDVGAWEAFF.

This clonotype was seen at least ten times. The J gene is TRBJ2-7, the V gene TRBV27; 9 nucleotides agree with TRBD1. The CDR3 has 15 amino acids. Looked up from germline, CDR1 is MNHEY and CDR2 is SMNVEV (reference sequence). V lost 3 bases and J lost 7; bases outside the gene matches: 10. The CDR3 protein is CASSFIGTGTGEQYF. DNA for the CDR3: TGTGCCAGCAGTTTCATCGGGACAGGGACTGGTGAGCAGTACTTC.

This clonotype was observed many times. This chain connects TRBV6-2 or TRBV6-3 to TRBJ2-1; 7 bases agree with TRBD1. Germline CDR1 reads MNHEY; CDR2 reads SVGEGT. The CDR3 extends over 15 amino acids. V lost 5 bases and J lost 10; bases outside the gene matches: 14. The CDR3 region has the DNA TGTGCCAGCAGTCCCGATACAGGGGCCCCTATGGAGCAGTTCTTC. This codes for CASSPDTGAPMEQFF.

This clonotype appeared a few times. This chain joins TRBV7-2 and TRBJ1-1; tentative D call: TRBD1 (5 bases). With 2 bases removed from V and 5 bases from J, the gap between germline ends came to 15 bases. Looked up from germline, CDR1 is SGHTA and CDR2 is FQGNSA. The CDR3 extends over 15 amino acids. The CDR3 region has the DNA TGTGCCAGCAGCTTACAAAGGGGCCCCGGGACTGAAGCTTTCTTT. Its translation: CASSLQRGPGTEAFF.

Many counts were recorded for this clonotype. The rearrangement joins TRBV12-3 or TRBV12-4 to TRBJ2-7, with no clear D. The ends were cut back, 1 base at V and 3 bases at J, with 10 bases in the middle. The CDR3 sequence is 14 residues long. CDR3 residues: CASSLGGWDYEQYF. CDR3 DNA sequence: TGTGCCAGCAGTTTAGGGGGTTGGGACTACGAGCAGTACTTC.